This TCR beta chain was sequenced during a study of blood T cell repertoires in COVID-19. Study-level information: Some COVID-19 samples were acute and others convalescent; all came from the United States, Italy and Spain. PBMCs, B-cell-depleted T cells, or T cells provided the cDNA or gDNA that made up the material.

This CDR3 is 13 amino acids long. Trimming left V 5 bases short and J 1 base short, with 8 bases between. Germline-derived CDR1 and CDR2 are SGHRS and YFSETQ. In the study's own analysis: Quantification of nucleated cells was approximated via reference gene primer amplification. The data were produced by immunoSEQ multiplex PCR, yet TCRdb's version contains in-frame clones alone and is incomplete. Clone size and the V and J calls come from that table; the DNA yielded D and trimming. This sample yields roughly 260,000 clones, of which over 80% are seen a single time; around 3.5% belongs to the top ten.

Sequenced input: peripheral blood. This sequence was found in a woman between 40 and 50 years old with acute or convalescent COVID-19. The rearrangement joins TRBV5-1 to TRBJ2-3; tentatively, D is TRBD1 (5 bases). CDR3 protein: CASREGGTDTQYF. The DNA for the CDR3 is TGCGCCAGCAGGGAAGGGGGCACAGATACGCAGTATTTT.